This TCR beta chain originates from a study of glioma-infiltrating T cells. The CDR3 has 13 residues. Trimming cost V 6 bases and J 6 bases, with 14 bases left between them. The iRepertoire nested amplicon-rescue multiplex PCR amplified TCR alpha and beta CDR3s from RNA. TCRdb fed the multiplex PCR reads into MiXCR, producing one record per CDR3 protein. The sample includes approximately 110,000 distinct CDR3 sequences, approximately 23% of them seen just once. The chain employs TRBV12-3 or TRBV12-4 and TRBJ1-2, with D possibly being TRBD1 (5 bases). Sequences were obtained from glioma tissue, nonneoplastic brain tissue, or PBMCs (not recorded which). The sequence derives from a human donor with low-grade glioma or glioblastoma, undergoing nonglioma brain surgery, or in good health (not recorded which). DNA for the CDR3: TGTGCCAGCAGGATAGGGCAGGGAGATGGCTACACCTTC. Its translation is CASRIGQGDGYTF.